This record covers a single T cell receptor (beta chain). Its antigen is unknown. This record belongs to a study of cytomegalovirus exposure and HLA in healthy donors. General study results and limits: An analysis was carried out later, and it reportedly showed fewer N-insertions in an Asian-associated ancestry cluster than the approximately 610-donor mean. Reportedly, TCR beta sequences accurately predicted HLA-A and HLA-B alleles in most subjects.

Germline CDR1 reads KGHSH; CDR2 reads LQKENI. The CDR3 covers 12 residues. Trimming cost V 1 base and J 7 bases, with 7 bases left between them. 13 Jbeta primers and 60 Vbeta primers were used for the PCR. The method was immunoSEQ multiplex PCR; TCRdb's version includes in-frame clones alone and lacks a portion of them. The repertoire holds approximately 150,000 clones, with roughly 74% as singletons. Nominally healthy donors were sampled, though unrecorded immune exposures were likely. The origin of this receptor is a man younger than 35 in good health and CMV-seropositive. Source material: PBMCs. The chain uses TRBV18 and TRBJ1-1; D unresolved. The chain's CDR3 is CASSPRAVEAFF. In DNA, the CDR3 is TGTGCCAGCTCACCACGGGCAGTTGAAGCTTTCTTT.